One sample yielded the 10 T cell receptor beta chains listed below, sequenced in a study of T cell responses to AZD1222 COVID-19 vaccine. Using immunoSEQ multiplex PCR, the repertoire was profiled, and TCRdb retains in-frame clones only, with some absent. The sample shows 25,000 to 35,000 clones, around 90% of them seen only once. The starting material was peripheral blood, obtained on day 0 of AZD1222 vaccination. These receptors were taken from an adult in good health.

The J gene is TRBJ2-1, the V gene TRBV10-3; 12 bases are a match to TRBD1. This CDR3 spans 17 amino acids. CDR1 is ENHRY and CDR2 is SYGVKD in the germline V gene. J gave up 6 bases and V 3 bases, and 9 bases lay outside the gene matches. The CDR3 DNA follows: TGTGCCATCAGTGACTACCGGGACAGGGGGCGGATCAATGAGCAGTTCTTC. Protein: CAISDYRDRGRINEQFF.

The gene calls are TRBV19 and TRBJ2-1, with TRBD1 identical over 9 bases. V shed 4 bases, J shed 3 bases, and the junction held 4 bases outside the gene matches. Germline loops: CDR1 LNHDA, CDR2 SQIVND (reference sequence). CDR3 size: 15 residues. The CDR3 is CASSSRGQGYNEQFF. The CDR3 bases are TGTGCCAGTAGTAGTAGGGGACAGGGCTACAATGAGCAGTTCTTC.

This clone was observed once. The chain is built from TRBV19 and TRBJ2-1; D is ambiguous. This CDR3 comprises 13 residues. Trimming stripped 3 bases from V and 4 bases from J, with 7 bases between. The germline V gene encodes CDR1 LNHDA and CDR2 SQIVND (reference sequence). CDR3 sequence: CASSIFSYNEQFF. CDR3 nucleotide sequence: TGTGCCAGTAGTATTTTTTCATACAATGAGCAGTTCTTC.

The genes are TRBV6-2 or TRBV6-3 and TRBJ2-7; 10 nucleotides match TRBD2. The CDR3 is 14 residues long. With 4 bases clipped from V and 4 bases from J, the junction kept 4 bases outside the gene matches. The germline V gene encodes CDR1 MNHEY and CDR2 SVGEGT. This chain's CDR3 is CASSSLAGVYEQYF. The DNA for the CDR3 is TGTGCCAGCAGTTCTCTAGCGGGAGTTTACGAGCAGTACTTC.

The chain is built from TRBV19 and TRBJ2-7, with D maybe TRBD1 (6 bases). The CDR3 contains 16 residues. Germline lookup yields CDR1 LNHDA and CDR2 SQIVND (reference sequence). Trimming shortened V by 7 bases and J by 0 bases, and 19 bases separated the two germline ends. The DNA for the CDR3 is TGTGCCAGTAATCCTCGAGGCAGGGGTGGCTCCTACGAGCAGTACTTC. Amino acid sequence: CASNPRGRGGSYEQYF.

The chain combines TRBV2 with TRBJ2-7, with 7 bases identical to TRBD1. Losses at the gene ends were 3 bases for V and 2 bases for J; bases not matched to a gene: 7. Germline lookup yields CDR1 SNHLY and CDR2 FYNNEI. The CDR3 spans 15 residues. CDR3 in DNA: TGTGCCAGCAGTGAGGTGGGGACAGCGACCTACGAGCAGTACTTC. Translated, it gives CASSEVGTATYEQYF.

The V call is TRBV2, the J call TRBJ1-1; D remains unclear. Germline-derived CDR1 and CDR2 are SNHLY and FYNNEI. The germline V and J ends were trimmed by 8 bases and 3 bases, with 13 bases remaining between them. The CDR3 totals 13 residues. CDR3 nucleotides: TGTGCCAGCTCGCTTGGTCCCTACACTGAAGCTTTCTTT. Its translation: CASSLGPYTEAFF.

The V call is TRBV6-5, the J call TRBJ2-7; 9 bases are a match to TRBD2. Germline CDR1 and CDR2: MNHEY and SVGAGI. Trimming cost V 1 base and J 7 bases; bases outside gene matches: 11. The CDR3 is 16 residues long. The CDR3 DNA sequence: TGTGCCAGCAGTTACTTCTCTGGACTAGCGATTAGGGAGCAGTACTTC. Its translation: CASSYFSGLAIREQYF.

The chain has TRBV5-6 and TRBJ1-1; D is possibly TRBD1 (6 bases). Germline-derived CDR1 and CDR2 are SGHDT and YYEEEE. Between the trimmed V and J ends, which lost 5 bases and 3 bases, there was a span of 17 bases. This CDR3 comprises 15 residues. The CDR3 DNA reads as TGTGCCAGCAGAGACAGGTCTCCTATCGACACTGAAGCTTTCTTT. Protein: CASRDRSPIDTEAFF. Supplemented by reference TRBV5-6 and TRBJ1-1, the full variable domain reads DAGVTQSPTHLIKTRGQQVTLRCSPKSGHDTVSWYQQALGQGPQFIFQYYEEEERQRGNFPDRFSGHQFPNYSSELNVNALLLGDSALYLCASRDRSPIDTEAFFGQGTRLTVV.

This CDR3 reads CASSPGPRYGYTF. DNA for the CDR3: TGTGCCAGCAGTCCCGGGCCACGCTATGGCTACACCTTC. The chain joins TRBV2 to TRBJ1-2; D uncertain. The V gene lost 5 bases and the J gene lost 4 bases, with 11 bases spanning the gap. This CDR3 is 13 amino acids long. Germline CDR1 and CDR2: SNHLY and FYNNEI.